This is a list of T cell receptor beta chains from one sample in a study of shared clonotypes between healthy human individuals. TCRdb's table, derived via immunoSEQ multiplex PCR, lists solely in-frame clones and lacks some. Among about 1 million clones listed, 78% were seen once. The specimen sequenced was memory CD4+ T cells from PBMCs. These receptors came from a man aged 18 to 29 in good health. Some clones in this sample may be carry-over from other donors' samples. CDR3s include the opening cysteine and the closing phenylalanine or tryptophan. D genes are given only for firm matches. Clone sizes are given selectively: once, few, many, or a class where the clone is expanded.

d_call	v_call	j_call	clone_size	cdr3_nt	cdr3_aa
-	TRBV19	TRBJ1-5	few	TGTGCCACGGAGCGGGTTGGACAGCCCCAGCATTTT	CATERVGQPQHF
-	TRBV2	TRBJ1-1	-	TGTGCCAGCGGCAGGGTGTGGACTGAAGCTTTCTTT	CASGRVWTEAFF
TRBD1	TRBV2	TRBJ2-2	-	TGTGCCAGCAGACCGGGACAGGGAAACACCGGGGAGCTGTTTTTT	CASRPGQGNTGELFF
-	TRBV5-1	TRBJ2-2	-	TGCGCCAGCAGCCCCGTACCCGGTAGCGGGAACACCGGGGAGCTGTTTTTT	CASSPVPGSGNTGELFF
-	TRBV6-5	TRBJ2-1	-	TGTGCCAGCAGTCCCAGAAGCAATGAGCAGTTCTTC	CASSPRSNEQFF
TRBD2	TRBV10-3	TRBJ2-1	-	TGTGCCATCACCCCTGGACTAGCGGCCTCCTACAATGAGCAGTTCTTC	CAITPGLAASYNEQFF
TRBD2	TRBV2	TRBJ2-3	-	TGTGCCAGCAGTGAAGACGGTCTAGCGGGAGGCACAGATACGCAGTATTTT	CASSEDGLAGGTDTQYF
-	TRBV14	TRBJ2-5	once	TGTGCCAGCAGTCCGGGGCGCGGGACACAAGAGACCCAGTACTTC	CASSPGRGTQETQYF
-	TRBV5-5	TRBJ2-3	-	TGTGCCAGCAGCCAAGTGGCGCCTAGCACAGATACGCAGTATTTT	CASSQVAPSTDTQYF
-	TRBV27	TRBJ1-5	few	TGTGCCAGCAGTTCTCAGGGTCGTCAGCCCCAGCATTTT	CASSSQGRQPQHF
-	TRBV15	TRBJ2-7	-	TGTGCCACCAGCAGAGGGGACCGGGACACAGCCTACGAGCAGTACTTC	CATSRGDRDTAYEQYF
-	TRBV7-9	TRBJ2-5	-	TGTGCCAGCAGCTTAATCGGAACAGACGAAGAGACCCAGTACTTC	CASSLIGTDEETQYF
-	TRBV7-2	TRBJ1-2	-	TGTGCCAGCAGCTCGACAGCGGTCGGGGGCTACACCTTC	CASSSTAVGGYTF
-	TRBV27	TRBJ2-5	-	TGTGCCAGCAGTTTATGGGGGGCGCGGGAGACCCAGTACTTC	CASSLWGARETQYF
TRBD2	TRBV11-2	TRBJ2-7	-	TGTGCCAGCAGCCTTTCCGGGACTAGCGGCCCCTACGAGCAGTACTTC	CASSLSGTSGPYEQYF
-	TRBV28	TRBJ2-5	once	TGTGCCAGCAGTACCAGGGAATTTCAAGAGACCCAGTACTTC	CASSTREFQETQYF
TRBD2	TRBV6-5	TRBJ2-4	-	TGTGCCAGCAGTTACTCGATAAGCGGGAGGAACATTCAGTACTTC	CASSYSISGRNIQYF
TRBD1	TRBV2	TRBJ2-5	few	TGTGCCAGCAGCAACAGGGGATTCCAAGAGACCCAGTACTTC	CASSNRGFQETQYF
TRBD1	TRBV2	TRBJ1-6	-	TGTGCCAGCAGTACAGGGGTGGGTTCACCCCTCCACTTT	CASSTGVGSPLHF
-	TRBV28	TRBJ1-1	-	TGTGCCAGCATCGGGCGGATGAACACTGAAGCTTTCTTT	CASIGRMNTEAFF
-	TRBV9	TRBJ2-3	-	TGTGCCAGCAAGGAGGCTAGCAATACAGATACGCAGTATTTT	CASKEASNTDTQYF
TRBD2	TRBV4-1	TRBJ2-5	-	TGCGCCAGCAGCCAAGTCGTGGGACTAGCGGGCGAAGAGACCCAGTACTTC	CASSQVVGLAGEETQYF
-	TRBV7-9	TRBJ2-7	few	TGTGCCAGCAGCTCTAGTAGCTCCTACGAGCAGTACTTC	CASSSSSSYEQYF
-	TRBV4-3	TRBJ2-3	-	TGCGCCAGCAGCCGGGGGGTCTGGGGCACAGATACGCAGTATTTT	CASSRGVWGTDTQYF
-	TRBV4-2	TRBJ2-1	once	TGTGCCAGCAGCCAAGATGACAATGAGCAGTTCTTC	CASSQDDNEQFF
TRBD1	TRBV6-5	TRBJ2-4	-	TGTGCCAGCAGTTTACTCCGGGACAGGGTCGAGAACATTCAGTACTTC	CASSLLRDRVENIQYF
-	TRBV5-1	TRBJ2-3	-	TGCGCCAGCAGCTTGGCTCAGGGCACAGATACGCAGTATTTT	CASSLAQGTDTQYF
-	TRBV18	TRBJ1-1	-	TGTGCCAGCTCACCGCGGGACAATGGGGACACTGAAGCTTTCTTT	CASSPRDNGDTEAFF
-	TRBV5-1	TRBJ2-3	-	TGCGCCAGCAGCCTTGGGTCCAACACAGATACGCAGTATTTT	CASSLGSNTDTQYF
-	TRBV28	TRBJ2-4	-	TGTGCCAGCAGTTTTGGGGGGCTGAACATTCAGTACTTC	CASSFGGLNIQYF
-	TRBV15	TRBJ2-2	-	TGTGCCACCAGCAGAGATACACTACTAAACACCGGGGAGCTGTTTTTT	CATSRDTLLNTGELFF
TRBD1	TRBV2	TRBJ2-2	-	TGTGCCAGCAGCACGGGACAGGGGAAGATGTTTTTT	CASSTGQGKMFF
-	TRBV2	TRBJ1-5	-	TGTGCCAGCAGCAAAGAACAGGGAGACCGTCAGCCCCAGCATTTT	CASSKEQGDRQPQHF
TRBD2	TRBV5-6	TRBJ2-2	-	TGTGCCAGCAGCTACGGCGGGACTAGCTACCTCCCCGGGGAGCTGTTTTTT	CASSYGGTSYLPGELFF
TRBD2	TRBV4-2	TRBJ2-2	-	TGTGCCAGCAGCCAAGAAGTAGCGGGAGCACTCGGGGAGCTGTTTTTT	CASSQEVAGALGELFF
-	TRBV28	TRBJ1-1	-	TGTGCCAGCACCAGGGTTACTGAAGCTTTCTTT	CASTRVTEAFF
TRBD2	TRBV7-9	TRBJ2-2	once	TGTGCCAGCAGCTTAGTCATTATAGGACTAGTTACCGGGGAGCTGTTTTTT	CASSLVIIGLVTGELFF
-	TRBV7-9	TRBJ1-2	once	TGTGCCAGCAGCCCAAGTTATGGCTACACCTTC	CASSPSYGYTF
TRBD2	TRBV7-3	TRBJ2-3	-	TGTGCCAGCAGCTCCGCTAGCGGGAACACAGATACGCAGTATTTT	CASSSASGNTDTQYF
TRBD1	TRBV25-1	TRBJ1-1	-	TGTGCCAGCAGTGAGCCAGGACAGGGGAACACTGAAGCTTTCTTT	CASSEPGQGNTEAFF
-	TRBV15	TRBJ2-1	-	TGTGCCACCAGCAGAGGAAAGGTTGATAACAATGAGCAGTTCTTC	CATSRGKVDNNEQFF
TRBD2	TRBV9	TRBJ2-5	few	TGTGCCAGCAGCGTAGGTACTAGCGGGAGGGTCCACTTC	CASSVGTSGRVHF
TRBD2	TRBV4-2	TRBJ2-5	few	TGTGCCAGCAGCCAAACTGCGACTAGCGGGAGGAGCGGCAAGACCCAGTACTTC	CASSQTATSGRSGKTQYF
-	TRBV7-2	TRBJ2-7	-	TGTGCCAGCAGCTACCGGACTGGCTCCTACGAGCAGTACTTC	CASSYRTGSYEQYF
-	TRBV9	TRBJ1-6	-	TGTGCCAGCAGCCCTACGGTTGGCGGTAATTCACCCCTCCACTTT	CASSPTVGGNSPLHF
-	TRBV6-1	TRBJ2-7	-	TGTGCCAGCAGGAGGGGACCGAGCTCCTACGAGCAGTACTTC	CASRRGPSSYEQYF
-	TRBV5-4	TRBJ1-1	-	TGTGCCAGCAGCGTCATTCAGGGGAACACTGAAGCTTTCTTT	CASSVIQGNTEAFF
-	TRBV7-9	TRBJ2-5	few	TGTGCCAGCAGTCGTACGACCGCCGGGCCCCGGGAGACCCAGTACTTC	CASSRTTAGPRETQYF
TRBD1	TRBV6-1	TRBJ1-1	-	TGTGCCAGCAGGACGACAGGGGGCAAGGTTGAAGCTTTCTTT	CASRTTGGKVEAFF
TRBD2	TRBV12-5	TRBJ2-2	-	TGTGCTAGTGGTTTGGGACTAGCGGGAGGGAACACCGGGGAGCTGTTTTTT	CASGLGLAGGNTGELFF